The next 8 T cell receptor beta chains were all read from a single sample in a study of human T cells and chemical hapten exposure. Described time point: patch test 3, about 24 weeks after DPC sensitization. Treatment noted: therapeutic diphenylcyclopropenone sensitization with weekly scalp DPC. TCRdb redid the calling of the RACE reads with MiXCR, one entry per CDR3 protein. The sample has about 110,000 distinct CDR3 sequences, 30% to 35% seen once. This sample comprised whole blood, obtained in connection with sensitization to the hapten diphenylcyclopropenone (DPC). The origin of the receptors is a man aged 40-49 years with alopecia areata. Some clones in this sample may be carry-over from other donors' samples.

This clonotype has just a few counts. The rearrangement joins TRBV7-2 to TRBJ2-3; 10 bases map to TRBD2. V lost 4 bases, J lost 4 bases, and 8 bases stayed unmatched. The CDR3 contains 16 residues. The germline V gene has CDR1 SGHTA and CDR2 FQGNSA. CDR3 DNA: TGTGCCAGCAGCTATATTAGCGGGAGGAGGGCAGATACGCAGTATTTT. It encodes CASSYISGRRADTQYF. The variable domain in full, completed from reference TRBV7-2 and TRBJ2-3, reads GAGVSQSPSNKVTEKGKDVELRCDPISGHTALYWYRQSLGQGLEFLIYFQGNSAPDKSGLPSDRFSAERTGGSVSTLTIQRTQQEDSAVYLCASSYISGRRADTQYFGPGTRLTVL.

The rearrangement uses TRBV29-1 and TRBJ2-7, with 11 bases matching TRBD1. The CDR3 is 13 amino acids. Germline loops: CDR1 SQVTM, CDR2 ANQGSEA. V dropped 4 bases and J dropped 5; count of bases not matched to a gene: 4. CDR3 region: CSVGDRGGHEQYF. Here the CDR3 DNA reads TGCAGCGTTGGGGACAGGGGGGGCCACGAGCAGTACTTC.

Only a few counts were recorded for this clonotype. V and J are TRBV29-1 and TRBJ2-3; D might be TRBD1 or TRBD2, each matching 6 bases. Trimming removed 4 bases from V and 2 bases from J, with 10 bases in between. The CDR3 runs 13 residues. Per the germline V gene, CDR1 is SQVTM and CDR2 is ANQGSEA. The CDR3 sequence is CSVGRDITDTQYF. In nucleotides, the CDR3 is TGCAGCGTTGGGCGGGACATCACAGATACGCAGTATTTT.

The V call is TRBV5-1, the J call TRBJ1-4, with D possibly being TRBD1 (5 bases). The germline V gene encodes CDR1 SGHRS and CDR2 YFSETQ. Trimming took 4 bases from V and 1 from J, leaving 8 bases between them. The CDR3 is made up of 14 amino acids. The CDR3 sequence: CASSAGGTNEKLFF. The CDR3 DNA sequence: TGCGCCAGCAGCGCCGGGGGAACTAATGAAAAACTGTTTTTT.

The chain carries TRBV29-1 and TRBJ2-7; no clear D. Between the trimmed V and J ends, which lost 6 bases and 4 bases, there was a span of 13 bases. Germline V gene lookup returns CDR1 SQVTM and CDR2 ANQGSEA. The CDR3 consists of 12 residues. CDR3 coding DNA: TGCAGCGTCCGAAGGAGTTCTTACGAGCAGTACTTC. Amino acids: CSVRRSSYEQYF.

This rearrangement joins TRBV18 to TRBJ1-5; D is undetermined. Germline CDR1 is KGHSH and CDR2 is LQKENI. The CDR3 loop spans 16 amino acids. V lost 0 bases and J lost 3, with 12 bases in between. The DNA for the CDR3 is TGTGCCAGCTCACCACCGAGAACGGGAAACAATCAGCCCCAGCATTTT. Residues: CASSPPRTGNNQPQHF.

The rearrangement joins TRBV10-3 to TRBJ2-5, with 14 bases that match TRBD2. The CDR3 is made up of 16 amino acids. Germline V lookup: CDR1 ENHRY, CDR2 SYGVKD. The V and J ends lost 10 bases and 5 bases, in that order; junction bases with no gene match: 12. CDR3 sequence reads: CATAGTSGSLGETQYF. CDR3 coding DNA: TGTGCCACCGCCGGGACTAGCGGGAGTTTAGGGGAGACCCAGTACTTC.

The rearrangement uses TRBV20-1 and TRBJ2-7, with 8 bases lining up with TRBD1. The J segment lost 0 bases and the V segment lost 6 bases, leaving 7 bases of the junction unmatched. The germline gives CDR1 DFQATT, CDR2 SNEGSKA (reference sequence). This CDR3 region has 14 residues. The CDR3: CSAARDRSSYEQYF. The CDR3 bases are TGCAGTGCAGCCCGGGACAGGAGCTCCTACGAGCAGTACTTC.